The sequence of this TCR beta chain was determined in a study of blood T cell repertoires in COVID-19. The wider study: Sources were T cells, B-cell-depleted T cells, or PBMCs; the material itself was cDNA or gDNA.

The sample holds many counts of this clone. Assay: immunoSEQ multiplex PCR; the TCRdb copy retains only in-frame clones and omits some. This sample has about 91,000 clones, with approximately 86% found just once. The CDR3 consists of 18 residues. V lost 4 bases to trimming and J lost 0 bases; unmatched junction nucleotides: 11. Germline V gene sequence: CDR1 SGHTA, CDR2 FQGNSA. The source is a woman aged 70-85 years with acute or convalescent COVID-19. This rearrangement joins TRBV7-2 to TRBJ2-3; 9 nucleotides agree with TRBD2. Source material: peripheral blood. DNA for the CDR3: TGTGCCAGCAGCTCCTCATTTAGCGGGAGTACTAGCACAGATACGCAGTATTTT. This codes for CASSSSFSGSTSTDTQYF.